The rows below give T cell receptor beta chains drawn from one sample of a study of blood T cells in healthy people across ages. MiXCR was run by TCRdb on the 5' RACE reads, yielding one entry per CDR3 protein. The sample holds 1.5 million to 1.9 million distinct CDR3 sequences; under 55% are singletons and the top ten take under 5%. Input material: blood. Source of these receptors: a woman between 18 and 30 years old in good health. Each CDR3 is given with its conserved first and last residue. The D gene is left open where the match is weak. Only part of the rows carry a size: once, few, many, or a class if the clone is expanded.

CDR3 length	J gene	V gene	clone size	D gene	CDR3 DNA	CDR3 protein
15	TRBJ1-1	TRBV25-1	NA	TRBD1	TGTGCCAGCAGTGAAAGGACAGGGGAGAACACTGAAGCTTTCTTT	CASSERTGENTEAFF
14	TRBJ2-5	TRBV4-3	few	NA	TGCGCCAGCAGCCAATCGACTGATGAAGAGACCCAGTACTTC	CASSQSTDEETQYF
14	TRBJ2-5	TRBV29-1	few	NA	TGCAGCGTTCCACTAGGCCAACTCCTCGGGACCCAGTACTTC	CSVPLGQLLGTQYF
13	TRBJ1-1	TRBV7-3	NA	TRBD1	TGTGCCAGCAGCCCACAGGGGAGGGGTGAAGCTTTCTTT	CASSPQGRGEAFF
15	TRBJ2-4	TRBV20-1	NA	TRBD2	TGCAGTGCTAGAGGGGCTAGCGGGAGATGGAACATTCAGTACTTC	CSARGASGRWNIQYF
17	TRBJ2-7	TRBV7-2	few	NA	TGTGCCAGCAGCCTACTAGCCCTCTCGACAGGTTTCTACGAGCAGTACTTC	CASSLLALSTGFYEQYF
12	TRBJ2-1	TRBV20-1	NA	TRBD2	TGCAGTGCCCCGGGACTAATCGGCGAGCAGTTCTTC	CSAPGLIGEQFF
14	TRBJ2-1	TRBV9	NA	TRBD1	TGTGCCAGCAGCGTAGGGGACAGCCGGAATGAGCAGTTCTTC	CASSVGDSRNEQFF
14	TRBJ2-7	TRBV20-1	NA	TRBD1	TGCAGTGCTAGCCGGCAGGGGGTCTCCTACGAGCAGTACTTC	CSASRQGVSYEQYF
14	TRBJ1-3	TRBV20-1	NA	NA	TGCAGTGCAAACCCGACCCACTCTGGAAACACCATATATTTT	CSANPTHSGNTIYF
16	TRBJ2-3	TRBV12-3/TRBV12-4	NA	TRBD2	TGTGCCAGCAGTCCCAGGACAGGGACTAGCGCAGATACGCAGTATTTT	CASSPRTGTSADTQYF
12	TRBJ1-2	TRBV27	NA	NA	TGTGCCAGCTTGGACCCCGTGGATGGCTACACCTTT	CASLDPVDGYTF
17	TRBJ2-5	TRBV5-1	NA	TRBD2	TGCGCCAGCAGCGGGATGATCAGCGGGGGGAATCAAGAGACCCAGTACTTC	CASSGMISGGNQETQYF
13	TRBJ2-4	TRBV7-2	NA	NA	TGTGCCAGCAGCTTAGACAGACTCGACATTCAGTACTTC	CASSLDRLDIQYF
14	TRBJ2-1	TRBV20-1	NA	NA	TGCAGTGCTAGGGCCCGGTTAGCCTACAATGAGCAGTTCTTC	CSARARLAYNEQFF
15	TRBJ1-4	TRBV15	few	TRBD1	TGTGCCACCAGCTACCGAAGGGGGCTGAATGAAAAACTGTTTTTT	CATSYRRGLNEKLFF
15	TRBJ1-1	TRBV5-1	NA	NA	TGCGCCAGCAGCTCCGGACGGATGGGGAACACTGAAGCTTTCTTT	CASSSGRMGNTEAFF
15	TRBJ1-3	TRBV7-2	NA	NA	TGTGCCAGCAGCTTAGCCGGGGGCAATGGAAACACCATATATTTT	CASSLAGGNGNTIYF
17	TRBJ1-4	TRBV7-8	few	NA	TGTGCCAGCAGCCCGCACAGGGCCCAACTAGCTAATGAAAAACTGTTTTTT	CASSPHRAQLANEKLFF
14	TRBJ2-1	TRBV9	NA	NA	TGTGCCAGCAGCACTTTGAGCTCCTACAATGAGCAGTTCTTC	CASSTLSSYNEQFF
14	TRBJ2-7	TRBV6-1	few	TRBD2	TGTGCCAGCAATATCGGCCTAGCGGCCTACGAGCAGTACTTC	CASNIGLAAYEQYF
13	TRBJ2-1	TRBV7-9	few	NA	TGTGCCAGCACCTTGGGGTCTGAGGATGAGCAGTTCTTC	CASTLGSEDEQFF
17	TRBJ1-3	TRBV18	once	NA	TGTGCCAGCTCACCATCCCTCTCGGGGGGTTCTGGAAACACCATATATTTT	CASSPSLSGGSGNTIYF
16	TRBJ2-1	TRBV20-1	NA	NA	TGCAGTGCTAGCGGTTATGTGCCTAACTCCTACAATGAGCAGTTCTTC	CSASGYVPNSYNEQFF
14	TRBJ1-2	TRBV7-9	NA	TRBD1	TGCGCCAGCAGCTCCACACAGGGGTGCTATGGCTACACCTTC	CASSSTQGCYGYTF
14	TRBJ1-5	TRBV27	NA	TRBD1	TGTGCCAGCAGCCCAGGGGGATCGCATCAGCCCCAGCATTTT	CASSPGGSHQPQHF
13	TRBJ1-3	TRBV29-1	NA	NA	TGCAGCGTTGTGGTTACCTCTGGAAACACCATATATTTT	CSVVVTSGNTIYF
15	TRBJ1-5	TRBV3-1	NA	NA	TGTGCCAGCAGCCAAGTATCAGGGCCGGGTCAGCCCCAGCATTTT	CASSQVSGPGQPQHF
14	TRBJ2-4	TRBV6-2/TRBV6-3	NA	TRBD1	TGTGCCAGCACTAAGACAGGGAGTGGAAACATTCAGTACTTC	CASTKTGSGNIQYF
11	TRBJ1-2	TRBV29-1	NA	NA	TGCAGCGTTGCTGGGGACTATGGCTACACCTTC	CSVAGDYGYTF
14	TRBJ2-2	TRBV9	many	NA	TGTGCCAGCAGCCCGACCGGGAACACCGGGGAGCTGTTTTTT	CASSPTGNTGELFF
16	TRBJ1-1	TRBV12-3/TRBV12-4	NA	NA	TGTGCCAGCAGTTTTGTCGGCCGTGGGCAGGGAGCGGAAGCTTTCTTT	CASSFVGRGQGAEAFF
15	TRBJ2-3	TRBV7-8	few	NA	TGTGCCAGCAGTCCTATGGGGGCCCTTTCAGATACGCAGTATTTT	CASSPMGALSDTQYF
15	TRBJ2-3	TRBV24-1	NA	NA	TGTGCCACCAGTGATGCTAGCCACTCCACAGATACGCAGTATTTT	CATSDASHSTDTQYF
14	TRBJ2-5	TRBV5-5	few	NA	TGTGCCAGCAGCTCCCCCTTGGGGGGTAGTGAGCAGTACTTC	CASSSPLGGSEQYF
15	TRBJ1-4	TRBV12-3/TRBV12-4	NA	NA	TGTGCCAGCAGTCCCTGGCGTATCGGGATTGAAAAACTGTTTTTT	CASSPWRIGIEKLFF
13	TRBJ2-7	TRBV24-1	NA	NA	TGTGCCACCAGAACAGACTCCTACAATGAGCAGTACTTC	CATRTDSYNEQYF
17	TRBJ2-7	TRBV7-8	NA	TRBD2	TGTGCCAGCAGCTTACGATTTGCGAGGACTAGCTTGTACGAGCAGTACTTC	CASSLRFARTSLYEQYF
14	TRBJ2-1	TRBV5-1	NA	TRBD1	TGCGCCAGCAGCCGTGGGGACAGGGGGGATGAGCAGTTCTTC	CASSRGDRGDEQFF
15	TRBJ2-1	TRBV20-1	few	NA	TGCAGTGGTTACAGGTTACCCCTCTCCTACAATGAGCAGTTCTTC	CSGYRLPLSYNEQFF
14	TRBJ1-5	TRBV6-2/TRBV6-3	NA	NA	TGTGCCAGCAGTTACCGGTATGGCAATCAGCCCCAGCATTTT	CASSYRYGNQPQHF
14	TRBJ1-2	TRBV6-5	few	TRBD1	TGTGCCAGCAGGAGGACAGGGTATAACTATGGCTACACCTTC	CASRRTGYNYGYTF